These 27 T cell receptor beta chains came from one sample sequenced in a study of control samples from healthy donors and cancer patients. The protocol was immunoSEQ multiplex PCR, while the TCRdb copy is restricted to in-frame clones and leaves out a portion. The table records about 83,000 clones, 75% to 95% of them present only once. The material sequenced was blood. The receptors stem from a man aged 50 or older in good health.

The chain links TRBV7-2 to TRBJ2-1, with 9 nucleotides matching TRBD1. V gave up 8 bases and J gave up 9 bases; unmatched junction bases: 14. Germline CDR1 SGHTA, CDR2 FQGNSA. This CDR3 contains 15 residues. The CDR3: CASGLGTGMVGEQFF. The CDR3 nucleotides read TGTGCCAGCGGACTCGGGACAGGGATGGTCGGTGAGCAGTTCTTC.

Concerning this clone itself: Other DNA variants within this sample encode the same CDR3. The V gene is TRBV19, the J gene TRBJ1-5; the D gene is possibly TRBD1 (5 bases). Germline V lookup: CDR1 LNHDA, CDR2 SQIVND (reference sequence). The CDR3 loop spans 15 amino acids. V dropped 3 bases and J dropped 1 base, with 10 bases sitting between them. The CDR3 nucleotides read TGTGCCAGTAGTATCGGGGGAGGAAGCAATCAGCCCCAGCATTTT. Translation gives CASSIGGGSNQPQHF.

The genes are TRBV29-1 and TRBJ2-7; 10 bases match TRBD2. The junction had 3 bases not matched to a gene; V was cut back by 5 bases and J by 2 bases. This CDR3 comprises 13 residues. Germline V lookup: CDR1 SQVTM, CDR2 ANQGSEA. The DNA for the CDR3 is TGCAGCGTTAGGAGCGGGGGGGCCTACGAGCAGTACTTC. It is translated as CSVRSGGAYEQYF.

The chain combines TRBV12-3 or TRBV12-4 with TRBJ1-5; D gene ambiguous. Trimming removed 7 bases at V and 2 bases at J, with 9 bases between. The CDR3 has 13 amino acids. This CDR3 is CASTTLGNQPQHF. DNA of the CDR3: TGTGCCAGCACTACCTTGGGCAATCAGCCCCAGCATTTT.

In this sample, this clone turned up once. V gene TRBV6-4 combines with J gene TRBJ2-3; 8 bases align to TRBD2. The CDR3 totals 15 residues. Germline V CDR1 and CDR2: MRHNA, SNTAGT. After removal of 4 bases from V and 3 bases from J, the junction contained 6 bases not matched to a gene. The CDR3 coding sequence is TGTGCCAGCAGTGTTGACGGGGGGGCTACAGATACGCAGTATTTT. Residues: CASSVDGGATDTQYF.

This sequence joins TRBV24-1 and TRBJ2-2; possible D gene TRBD1, 6 bases. V was cut by 3 bases and J by 2 bases, with 12 bases left in between. Germline V lookup: CDR1 KGHDR, CDR2 SFDVKD. The length of the CDR3 is 16 residues. The CDR3 DNA is TGTGCCACCAGTGATAGCCCAGGGGCAAACACCGGGGAGCTGTTTTTT. The encoded protein is CATSDSPGANTGELFF.

About this clone itself: A junction end diverges from the germline sequence, so it may reflect a read error. The J gene is TRBJ1-4, the V gene TRBV4-1; D remains ambiguous. The CDR3 spans 11 residues. Germline loops: CDR1 MGHRA, CDR2 YSYEKL. CDR3 loop: CASSSWERLFF. The CDR3 DNA reads TGCGCCAGCAGCAGCTGGGAAAGACTGTTTTTT.

As for this clone: At one end, the junction sequence differs from germline, possibly due to a read error. V is TRBV2 and J is TRBJ2-7; TRBD1 or TRBD2 may be the D gene (5 bases each). CDR1 and CDR2 (germline): SNHLY, FYNNEI. CDR3 length equals 10 residues. For the CDR3, the DNA is TGTGCCAGCAGGGAAACAGGACTCCTCTTC. Its protein is CASRETGLLF. Complete variable domain (other parts from reference TRBV2 and TRBJ2-7): EPEVTQTPSHQVTQMGQEVILRCVPISNHLYFYWYRQILGQKVEFLVSFYNNEISEKSEIFDDQFSVERPDGSNFTLKIRSTKLEDSAMYFCASRETGLLFGPGTRLTVT.

Concerning this clone itself: The same CDR3 is also encoded by other DNA sequences in this sample. V and J are TRBV12-3 or TRBV12-4 and TRBJ2-1, with D unresolved. CDR3 length: 11 amino acids. Trimming shortened V by 5 bases and J by 7 bases, and 6 bases separated the two germline ends. CDR3 DNA: TGTGCCAGCAGTCTTATAAATGAGCAGTTCTTC. It codes for CASSLINEQFF.

The chain has TRBV5-4 and TRBJ2-5; D gene uncertain. CDR1 and CDR2 from the germline V gene are SGHNT and YYREEE (reference sequence). Trimming stripped 4 bases from V and 5 bases from J, with 12 bases between. The CDR3 consists of 13 residues. CDR3 in amino acids: CASSRGREETQYF. As DNA, the CDR3 is TGTGCCAGCAGCCGTGGACGAGAGGAGACCCAGTACTTC.

This sequence joins TRBV19 and TRBJ2-1, with 8 bases identical to TRBD2. J gave up 0 bases and V 7 bases, and 8 bases lay outside the gene matches. Germline CDR1 LNHDA, CDR2 SQIVND (reference sequence). The CDR3 has 16 residues. The CDR3 spells CASTDRAGGSYNEQFF. Written as DNA, the CDR3 is TGTGCCAGTACTGACCGCGCGGGGGGCTCCTACAATGAGCAGTTCTTC.

This clone has more than one count but fewer than ten. The CDR3, as DNA: TGTGCCTGGAGTCCCGGACAGGCCAGCAATCAGCCCCAGCATTTT. Its protein product is CAWSPGQASNQPQHF. V gene TRBV30 combines with J gene TRBJ1-5; TRBD1 aligns across 7 bases. Trimming cost V 2 bases and J 1 base; bases outside gene matches: 5. The CDR3 loop spans 15 amino acids. The V gene's germline CDR1 is GTSNPN and CDR2 SVGIG (reference sequence).

The gene calls are TRBV6-1 and TRBJ1-2; no clear D. The germline CDR1 and CDR2 sequences are MNHNS and SASEGT. This CDR3 is built from 16 residues. The V end was cut by 2 bases, the J end by 5 bases, with 18 bases between. In DNA form, the CDR3 reads TGTGCCAGCAGTGAACATACCGCCAATATGGGGTATGGCTACACCTTC. Amino acids: CASSEHTANMGYGYTF.

The chain recombines TRBV27 with TRBJ1-2, with D perhaps matching TRBD1 (5 bases). Trimming removed 5 bases from V and 2 bases from J, with 15 bases in between. Germline V CDR1 and CDR2: MNHEY, SMNVEV (reference sequence). CDR3 size: 15 residues. The CDR3 region is CASSPWARTNYGYTF. CDR3 sequence (DNA): TGTGCCAGCAGTCCCTGGGCTCGGACAAACTATGGCTACACCTTC.

The chain uses TRBV27 and TRBJ2-7; D possibly uses TRBD1 or TRBD2 (6 bases each). Germline CDR1 MNHEY, CDR2 SMNVEV (reference sequence). The CDR3 contains 15 residues. Trimming removed 3 bases at V and 0 bases at J, with 12 bases between. Written as DNA, the CDR3 is TGTGCCAGCAGTTTGGGGGGCTCCGACTCCTACGAGCAGTACTTC. This encodes CASSLGGSDSYEQYF.

The chain has TRBV11-2 and TRBJ1-2, with D unclear. The CDR3 covers 14 residues. V dropped 5 bases and J dropped 2 bases, with 12 bases sitting between them. Germline V gene data show CDR1 as SGHAT and CDR2 as FQNNGV. DNA of the CDR3: TGTGCCAGCAGCCCCCTTCGAGGCAACTATGGCTACACCTTC. Its protein product is CASSPLRGNYGYTF.

In DNA form, the CDR3 reads TGTGCCAGCAGTGACGGACAGGGGAAGATTGAAGCTTTCTTT. Protein: CASSDGQGKIEAFF. This sequence joins TRBV6-2 or TRBV6-3 and TRBJ1-1; 9 bases agree with TRBD1. Germline CDR1 and CDR2: MNHEY and SVGEGT. The trim removed 5 bases at V and 7 bases at J, leaving 8 bases unmatched. The CDR3 extends over 14 amino acids.

A single count supports this clone. The chain joins TRBV30 to TRBJ1-4; D may be TRBD1 (5 bases). This CDR3 comprises 14 residues. CDR1 is GTSNPN, CDR2 SVGIG, per germline (reference sequence). The V gene lost 0 bases and the J gene lost 7 bases, with 12 bases spanning the gap. CDR3 nucleotide sequence: TGTGCCTGGAGTGTGGGGGAAGGTACTGAAAAACTGTTTTTT. This encodes CAWSVGEGTEKLFF.

The chain links TRBV7-9 to TRBJ2-3; D is ambiguous. The germline V and J ends were trimmed by 2 bases and 0 bases, with 6 bases remaining between them. The CDR3 covers 14 residues. Germline V gene lookup returns CDR1 SEHNR and CDR2 FQNEAQ (reference sequence). The CDR3 coding sequence is TGTGCCAGCAGCTTACTTAGCAGCACAGATACGCAGTATTTT. Residues: CASSLLSSTDTQYF.

The chain joins TRBV21-1 to TRBJ1-1. TRBV21-1 is marked as a pseudogene. This CDR3 is built from 12 residues. The CDR3 sequence: CASSPWGTEAFF. The CDR3 nucleotides read TGTGCCAGCAGTCCCTGGGGGACTGAAGCTTTCTTT.

The J gene is TRBJ1-3, the V gene TRBV11-2; maybe TRBD1 (6 bases). The CDR3 spans 14 residues. The germline V and J ends were trimmed by 4 bases and 1 base, with 8 bases remaining between them. The germline V gene encodes CDR1 SGHAT and CDR2 FQNNGV. The CDR3 nucleotides are TGTGCCAGCAGCTCCCAGGGGTCTGGAAACACCATATATTTT. It codes for CASSSQGSGNTIYF.

Turning to this clone: Other nucleotide sequences in the sample specify the same CDR3. This chain links TRBV6-4 with TRBJ2-1; the match to TRBD1 covers 12 bases. The germline V gene encodes CDR1 MRHNA and CDR2 SNTAGT. The CDR3 runs to 14 residues. V shed 4 bases, J shed 8 bases, and the junction held 3 bases outside the gene matches. The DNA for the CDR3 is TGTGCCAGCAGTGGGGGACAGGGGGCCGATGAGCAGTTCTTC. This translates into CASSGGQGADEQFF.

The chain combines TRBV5-6 with TRBJ1-1; D is undetermined. V was cut by 4 bases and J by 10 bases, with 14 bases left in between. There are 12 residues in the CDR3. The germline V gene encodes CDR1 SGHDT and CDR2 YYEEEE. CDR3 nucleotides: TGTGCCAGCAGCGGGCCCGAGGGTGGAGCTTTCTTT. Encoded protein: CASSGPEGGAFF.

J is TRBJ2-5 and V is TRBV27, with D maybe TRBD1 (6 bases). Germline assignment: CDR1 MNHEY and CDR2 SMNVEV (reference sequence). With 2 bases removed from V and 1 base from J, the gap between germline ends came to 8 bases. The CDR3 runs to 14 residues. CDR3 DNA: TGTGCCAGCAGTTTACCAGGGGCCCAAGAGACCCAGTACTTC. It encodes CASSLPGAQETQYF.

The V gene is TRBV3-1 (or the pseudogene TRBV3-2), the J gene TRBJ1-1; 8 positions agree with TRBD1. CDR3 length: 14 residues. Per the germline V gene, CDR1 is LGHDT and CDR2 is YNNKEL (reference sequence). Losses at the gene ends were 4 bases for V and 6 bases for J; bases not matched to a gene: 7. The CDR3 DNA sequence: TGTGCCAGCAGCCTCGGACAGGGACGGGCTGAAGCTTTCTTT. It translates to CASSLGQGRAEAFF.

The chain is built from TRBV19 and TRBJ1-1, with a weak D call TRBD1 (5 bases). This CDR3 has 14 amino acids. In germline, CDR1 is LNHDA, CDR2 SQIVND (reference sequence). Trimming left V 5 bases short and J 1 base short, with 11 bases between. Here the CDR3 reads CASSLRDENTEAFF. The CDR3 DNA reads as TGTGCCAGTAGTCTCCGGGACGAGAACACTGAAGCTTTCTTT.

J is TRBJ1-1 and V is TRBV7-9; TRBD1 aligns across 7 bases. The CDR3 runs 12 residues. Trimming at V came to 5 bases and at J to 3 bases, leaving 0 bases not matched to a gene. Germline-derived CDR1 and CDR2 are SEHNR and FQNEAQ (reference sequence). CDR3 coding DNA: TGTGCCAGCAGCGACAGGGACACTGAAGCTTTCTTT. As protein: CASSDRDTEAFF.